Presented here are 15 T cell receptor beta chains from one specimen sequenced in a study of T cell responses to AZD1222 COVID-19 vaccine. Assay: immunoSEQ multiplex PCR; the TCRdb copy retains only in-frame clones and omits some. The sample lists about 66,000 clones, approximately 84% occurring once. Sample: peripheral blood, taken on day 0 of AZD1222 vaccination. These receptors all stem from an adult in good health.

The CDR3 DNA follows: TGTGCCACCAAAACCCCAGGGTGGGACACAGATACGCAGTATTTT. Translated, it gives CATKTPGWDTDTQYF. V gene TRBV6-5 combines with J gene TRBJ2-3, with a possible D match to TRBD1 (5 bases). The CDR3 is 15 amino acids. Germline CDR1 MNHEY, CDR2 SVGAGI. V lost 10 bases and J 2 bases, leaving 19 bases between the germline ends.

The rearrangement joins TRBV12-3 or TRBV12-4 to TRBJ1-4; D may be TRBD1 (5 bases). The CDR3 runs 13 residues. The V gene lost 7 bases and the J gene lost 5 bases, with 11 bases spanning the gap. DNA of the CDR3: TGTGCCAGCAACGGGGGATTGAATGAAAAACTGTTTTTT. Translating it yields CASNGGLNEKLFF.

The CDR3 loop reads CASSPGGPNYGYTF. As DNA, the CDR3 is TGTGCCAGCAGCCCGGGGGGTCCTAACTATGGCTACACCTTC. The chain is built from TRBV5-4 and TRBJ1-2; D is perhaps TRBD1 (5 bases). Per the germline V gene, CDR1 is SGHNT and CDR2 is YYREEE (reference sequence). CDR3 size: 14 residues. Deletions cut 4 bases from V and 0 bases from J, with 10 bases between.

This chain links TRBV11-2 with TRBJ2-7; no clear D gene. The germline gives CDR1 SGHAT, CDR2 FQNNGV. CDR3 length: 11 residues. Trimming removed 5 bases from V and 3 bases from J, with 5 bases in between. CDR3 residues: CASSAYYEQYF. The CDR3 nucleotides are TGTGCCAGCAGCGCCTACTACGAGCAGTACTTC.

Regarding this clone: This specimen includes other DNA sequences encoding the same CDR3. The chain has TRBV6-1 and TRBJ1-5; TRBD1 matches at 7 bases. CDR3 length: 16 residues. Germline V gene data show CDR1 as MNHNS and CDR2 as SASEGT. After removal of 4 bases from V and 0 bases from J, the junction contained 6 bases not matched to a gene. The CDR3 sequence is CASSGNRGSSNQPQHF. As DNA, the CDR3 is TGTGCCAGCAGTGGAAACAGGGGTTCTAGCAATCAGCCCCAGCATTTT.

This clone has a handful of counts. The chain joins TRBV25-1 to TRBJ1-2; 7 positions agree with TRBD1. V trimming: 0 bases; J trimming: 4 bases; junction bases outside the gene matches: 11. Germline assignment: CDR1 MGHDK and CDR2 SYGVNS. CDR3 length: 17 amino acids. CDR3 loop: CASSEYMASQGGYGYTF. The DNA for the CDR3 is TGTGCCAGCAGTGAATATATGGCCTCTCAGGGGGGCTATGGCTACACCTTC.

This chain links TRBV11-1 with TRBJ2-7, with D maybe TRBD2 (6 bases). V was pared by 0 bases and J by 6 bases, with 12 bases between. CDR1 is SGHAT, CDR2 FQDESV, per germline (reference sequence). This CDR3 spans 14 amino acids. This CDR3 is CASSLAGEAAEQYF. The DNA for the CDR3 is TGTGCCAGCAGCTTAGCGGGGGAGGCCGCCGAGCAGTACTTC.

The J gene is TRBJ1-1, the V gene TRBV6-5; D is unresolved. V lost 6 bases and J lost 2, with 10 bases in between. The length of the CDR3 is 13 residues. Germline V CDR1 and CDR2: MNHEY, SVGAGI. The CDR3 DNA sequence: TGTGCCAGCAGCTTTGACATTAACACTGAAGCTTTCTTT. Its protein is CASSFDINTEAFF.

CDR3: CASSEVVGGNTQYF. DNA for the CDR3: TGTGCCAGCAGTGAAGTAGTAGGGGGCAATACGCAGTATTTT. The rearrangement uses TRBV6-1 and TRBJ2-3, with 7 positions matching TRBD1. V lost 1 base, J lost 7 bases, and 5 bases stayed unmatched. CDR1 MNHNS and CDR2 SASEGT come from the germline V gene. The CDR3 loop spans 14 amino acids.

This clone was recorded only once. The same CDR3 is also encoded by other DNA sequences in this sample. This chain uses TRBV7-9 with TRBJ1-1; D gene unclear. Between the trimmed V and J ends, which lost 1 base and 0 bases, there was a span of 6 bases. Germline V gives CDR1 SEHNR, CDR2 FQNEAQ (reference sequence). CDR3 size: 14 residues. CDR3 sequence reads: CASSLDSMNTEAFF. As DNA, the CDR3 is TGTGCCAGCAGCTTAGACAGCATGAACACTGAAGCTTTCTTT.

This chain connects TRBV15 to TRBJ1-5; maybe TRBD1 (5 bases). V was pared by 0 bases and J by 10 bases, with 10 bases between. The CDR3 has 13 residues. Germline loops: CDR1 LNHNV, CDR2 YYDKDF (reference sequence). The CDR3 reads CATSRERGAPQHF. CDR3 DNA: TGTGCCACCAGCAGAGAACGAGGGGCTCCCCAGCATTTT.

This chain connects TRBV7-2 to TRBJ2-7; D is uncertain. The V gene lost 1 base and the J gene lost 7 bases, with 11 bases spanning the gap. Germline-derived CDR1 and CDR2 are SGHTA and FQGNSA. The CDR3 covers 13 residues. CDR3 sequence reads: CASSLGPVREQYF. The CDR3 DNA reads TGTGCCAGCAGCTTAGGGCCAGTCCGTGAGCAGTACTTC.

The DNA of the CDR3 is TGTGCCAGCAGTGAATTGTGGTTGAACACTGAAGCTTTCTTT. It encodes CASSELWLNTEAFF. The rearrangement uses TRBV6-1 and TRBJ1-1; no clear D. CDR1 is MNHNS, CDR2 SASEGT, per germline. Trimming stripped 2 bases from V and 0 bases from J, with 7 bases between. The CDR3 totals 14 residues.

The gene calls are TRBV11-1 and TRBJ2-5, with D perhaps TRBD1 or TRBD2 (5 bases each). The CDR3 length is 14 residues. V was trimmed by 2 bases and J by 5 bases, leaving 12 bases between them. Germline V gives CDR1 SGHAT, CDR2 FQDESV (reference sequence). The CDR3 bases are TGTGCCAGCAGCTTATACCCAGGGACGGAGACCCAGTACTTC. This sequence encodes CASSLYPGTETQYF.

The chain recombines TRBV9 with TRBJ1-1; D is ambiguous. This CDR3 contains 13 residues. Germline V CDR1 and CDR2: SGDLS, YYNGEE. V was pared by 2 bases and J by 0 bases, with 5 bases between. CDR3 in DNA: TGTGCCAGCAGCGTGGAGCTGAACACTGAAGCTTTCTTT. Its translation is CASSVELNTEAFF.